This TCR beta chain was captured by sequencing in a study of glioma-infiltrating T cells. V gave up 5 bases and J gave up 3 bases; unmatched junction bases: 10. From germline, CDR1 is MNHEY and CDR2 SVGEGT. CDR3 length equals 16 residues. The iRepertoire nested amplicon-rescue multiplex PCR amplified TCR alpha and beta CDR3s from RNA. TCRdb re-called the multiplex PCR reads with MiXCR, one entry per CDR3 protein. This table holds roughly 16,000 distinct CDR3 sequences, roughly 60% found once. The TCR sequence derives from a human donor with low-grade glioma or glioblastoma, undergoing nonglioma brain surgery, or in good health (not recorded which). The chain has TRBV6-2 or TRBV6-3 and TRBJ2-5; 9 positions agree with TRBD1. Sample: glioma tissue, nonneoplastic brain tissue, or PBMCs (not recorded which). In nucleotides, the CDR3 is TGTGCCAGCAGTCCTGGGGGGACAGGGATTGAAGAGACCCAGTACTTC. This gives the protein CASSPGGTGIEETQYF.